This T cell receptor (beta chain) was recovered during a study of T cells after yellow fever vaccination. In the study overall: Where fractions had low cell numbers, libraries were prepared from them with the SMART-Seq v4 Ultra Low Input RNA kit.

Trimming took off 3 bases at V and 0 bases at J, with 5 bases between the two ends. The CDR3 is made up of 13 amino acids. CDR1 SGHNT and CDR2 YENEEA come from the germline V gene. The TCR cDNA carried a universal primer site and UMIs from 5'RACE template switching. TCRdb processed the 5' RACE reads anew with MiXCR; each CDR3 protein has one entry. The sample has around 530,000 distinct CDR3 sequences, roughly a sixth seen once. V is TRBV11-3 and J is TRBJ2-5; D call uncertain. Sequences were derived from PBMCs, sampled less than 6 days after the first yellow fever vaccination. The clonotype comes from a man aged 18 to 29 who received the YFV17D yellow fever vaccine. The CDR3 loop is CASSFRDQETQYF. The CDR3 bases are TGTGCCAGCAGCTTCCGGGACCAAGAGACCCAGTACTTC.